This record looks at one T cell receptor (beta chain) sequence and its context. This entry is derived from a study of OX40 agonist ivuxolimab in advanced cancers. The CDR3 extends over 17 amino acids. V lost 11 bases, J lost 0 bases, and 13 bases stayed unmatched. Per the germline V gene, CDR1 is LNHDA and CDR2 is SQIVND (reference sequence). Clones were sequenced by immunoSEQ multiplex PCR, and TCRdb holds only the in-frame ones, with some missing. The sample holds about 60,000 clones, around 83% seen once. Sequences were derived from CD4+ or CD8+ T cells sorted from blood, sampled in a trial of the OX40 agonist ivuxolimab. This chain links TRBV19 with TRBJ2-6, with TRBD1 identical over 7 bases. The receptor was isolated from an adult with an advanced solid tumor such as melanoma, head and neck, liver or kidney cancer. The CDR3 coding sequence is TGTGCCTCGGTGGGAAGGGGGCAGATCTCTGGGGCCAACGTCCTGACTTTC. It translates to CASVGRGQISGANVLTF.